This is a list of T cell receptor beta chains from one sample in a study of T cells in Graves' hyperthyroidism and ophthalmopathy. TCRdb itself ran the multiplex PCR reads through MiXCR, one entry per CDR3 protein. The sample lists about 420,000 distinct CDR3 sequences; about 15% were seen once. The sample consisted of blood. These receptors all come from a woman younger than 35 with Graves' hyperthyroidism. CDR3s include the opening cysteine and the closing phenylalanine or tryptophan. A D gene is named only where the DNA matches it firmly. The size entry is marked missing in some rows and otherwise reads once, few, many or a size class.

CASSFYRDGGYGYTF | TGTGCCAGCAGTTTTTACAGAGACGGAGGGTATGGCTACACCTTC | TRBV28 | many | . | TRBJ1-2
CASGTGGSNQPQHF | TGTGCCAGCGGGACAGGAGGTAGCAATCAGCCCCAGCATTTT | TRBV7-9 | many | TRBD1 | TRBJ1-5
CASQAGSSLGQYF | TGTGCCAGCCAGGCGGGGTCGTCCCTCGGGCAGTACTTC | TRBV28 | many | . | TRBJ2-7
CASSSSGGFYEQYF | TGTGCCAGCAGCTCTAGCGGGGGGTTCTACGAGCAGTACTTC | TRBV7-2 | few | TRBD2 | TRBJ2-7
CSVFTPISDTQYF | TGCAGCGTCTTCACTCCAATATCAGATACGCAGTATTTT | TRBV29-1 | . | . | TRBJ2-3
CASSFWVLKAQRERNEQFF | TGTGCCAGCAGCTTTTGGGTGCTAAAGGCGCAGCGGGAGCGTAATGAGCAGTTCTTC | TRBV11-2 | many | TRBD2 | TRBJ2-1
CASSTTGQPQHF | TGTGCCAGTAGTACGACGGGTCAGCCCCAGCATTTT | TRBV19 | many | . | TRBJ1-5
CASSSLGGDTGELFF | TGTGCCAGCAGCTCACTGGGGGGGGACACCGGGGAGCTGTTTTTT | TRBV7-9 | few | TRBD2 | TRBJ2-2
CSAAGARGNTGELFF | TGCAGTGCAGCTGGGGCACGAGGGAACACCGGGGAGCTGTTTTTT | TRBV20-1 | . | . | TRBJ2-2
CASSVRGVLNSPLHF | TGTGCCAGCAGTGTTCGGGGGGTCCTCAATTCACCCCTCCACTTT | TRBV2 | many | . | TRBJ1-6
CSASWTSTNYGYTF | TGCAGTGCTAGCTGGACATCCACTAACTATGGCTACACCTTC | TRBV20-1 | few | . | TRBJ1-2
CASSLYPASPQETQYF | TGTGCCAGCAGCTTATACCCCGCATCACCCCAAGAGACCCAGTACTTC | TRBV7-3 | many | . | TRBJ2-5
CAISDNRASYEQYF | TGTGCCATCAGTGATAACCGGGCCTCCTACGAGCAGTACTTC | TRBV10-3 | many | . | TRBJ2-7
CASSLRLDNSVGELFF | TGTGCCAGCAGCTTACGGTTGGACAACTCCGTCGGGGAGCTGTTTTTT | TRBV11-1 | few | . | TRBJ2-2
CASSMGAPISRAFF | TGTGCCAGTAGTATGGGGGCACCCATTTCTCGAGCTTTCTTT | TRBV19 | many | . | TRBJ1-1
CASSLGVSRRLFPYEQYF | TGCGCCAGCAGCTTGGGGGTTAGCCGGAGGCTTTTCCCCTACGAGCAGTACTTC | TRBV5-1 | many | . | TRBJ2-7
CASGLTPDRVSHTF | TGTGCTAGTGGTTTGACCCCTGACAGGGTGAGTCACACCTTC | TRBV12-5 | many | TRBD1 | TRBJ1-2
CASTKDRVDGYTF | TGTGCCAGCACCAAAGACAGGGTCGATGGCTACACCTTC | TRBV6-2/TRBV6-3 | many | TRBD1 | TRBJ1-2
CASSDAPKQYF | TGTGCCAGCAGTGACGCCCCCAAGCAGTACTTC | TRBV6-1 | few | . | TRBJ2-7
CASSESGTHTQYF | TGTGCCAGCAGTGAATCCGGGACACATACGCAGTATTTT | TRBV25-1 | few | . | TRBJ2-3
CASRTGGFGGAVYEQYF | TGTGCCAGCAGGACGGGGGGTTTCGGGGGGGCCGTGTACGAGCAGTACTTC | TRBV28 | many | TRBD2 | TRBJ2-7
CASSPAGRGGTYTQYF | TGTGCCAGCAGTCCCGCAGGGCGGGGAGGCACATATACGCAGTATTTT | TRBV3-1 | few | . | TRBJ2-3
CASSPGGLGQAGELFF | TGTGCCAGCAGTCCCGGAGGGTTGGGACAGGCCGGGGAGCTGTTTTTT | TRBV6-1 | . | TRBD1 | TRBJ2-2
CASSLWGTGGLLNYGYTF | TGTGCCAGCAGCTTGTGGGGGACAGGGGGACTTCTTAACTATGGCTACACCTTC | TRBV5-6 | many | TRBD1 | TRBJ1-2
CASTQTVPDTQYF | TGTGCCAGCACCCAAACCGTACCAGATACGCAGTATTTT | TRBV6-2/TRBV6-3 | many | . | TRBJ2-3
CASSYSNPASGIYNEQFF | TGTGCCAGCAGTTACTCGAACCCCGCTAGCGGCATCTACAATGAGCAGTTCTTC | TRBV6-5 | many | TRBD2 | TRBJ2-1
CASSQNPTAQETQYF | TGTGCCAGCTCCCAAAACCCGACAGCCCAAGAGACCCAGTACTTC | TRBV18 | few | . | TRBJ2-5
CASSQRGSTEAFF | TGTGCCAGCAGCCAAAGAGGGTCCACTGAAGCTTTCTTT | TRBV3-1 | many | . | TRBJ1-1
CASSESLGPVGTDTQYF | TGTGCCAGCAGTGAGAGTTTAGGCCCCGTAGGCACAGATACGCAGTATTTT | TRBV6-1 | many | . | TRBJ2-3
CASSPLGGGPYNEQFF | TGTGCCAGCAGTCCCCTAGGCGGGGGGCCCTACAATGAGCAGTTCTTC | TRBV27 | many | TRBD2 | TRBJ2-1
CASSYGADYGYTF | TGTGCCAGCAGTTACGGGGCCGACTATGGCTACACCTTC | TRBV6-2/TRBV6-3 | many | . | TRBJ1-2
CASSVAVTAYGYTF | TGTGCCAGCAGCGTAGCGGTTACAGCTTATGGCTACACCTTC | TRBV9 | many | . | TRBJ1-2
CSARVQGMRSGANVLTF | TGCAGTGCTAGAGTTCAGGGGATGAGGTCTGGGGCCAACGTCCTGACTTTC | TRBV20-1 | many | . | TRBJ2-6
CASSFGADSKSGANVLTF | TGCGCCAGCAGCTTTGGAGCGGACTCCAAGTCTGGGGCCAACGTCCTGACTTTC | TRBV5-1 | . | . | TRBJ2-6
CASSPLGAGNYVDAGELFF | TGTGCCAGCAGTCCACTTGGAGCAGGGAACTACGTGGATGCCGGGGAGCTGTTTTTT | TRBV27 | many | . | TRBJ2-2
CASTPAREAQPQHF | TGTGCCAGCACCCCGGCCAGGGAGGCTCAGCCCCAGCATTTT | TRBV6-1 | many | . | TRBJ1-5
CASSVSGTSGTDTQYF | TGTGCCAGCAGCGTCTCCGGGACTAGCGGCACAGATACGCAGTATTTT | TRBV9 | . | TRBD2 | TRBJ2-3
CASSATSNNEQFF | TGTGCCAGCAGCGCAACTAGCAACAATGAGCAGTTCTTC | TRBV11-2 | many | . | TRBJ2-1